In this sample, the clone carrying this TCR beta chain turned up a few times. Antigen specificity is unknown. The same CDR3 is also encoded by other DNA sequences in this sample. This sample is drawn from a study of beta chain features in type 1 diabetes. Study-wide context: In all, roughly 98,000,000 sorted cells from all samples were analyzed. Study-wide points: Insertions were fewer and deletions more numerous at VDJ junctions in type 1 diabetes patients. Possible PCR preference for shorter templates applied equally to patients and controls.

The CDR3 contains 14 residues. Trimming removed 0 bases at V and 0 bases at J, with 4 bases between. The germline V gene encodes CDR1 MNHEY and CDR2 SVGAGI. Staining for CD45RO/CCR7/CD25/CD127/CD95/CD27 allowed sorting of CD4+ naive, central memory, regulatory and stem cell-like memory cells. Reverse transcribing all isolated RNA meant expressed TCRB transcripts were sequenced. The protocol was immunoSEQ multiplex PCR, while the TCRdb copy is restricted to in-frame clones and leaves out a portion. The sample has about 900,000 clones; 17% are singletons. V usage is TRBV6-5 and J usage is TRBJ2-3; D is unclear. The TCR was taken from a woman aged 18-30 years in good health. Source material: naive CD4+ T cells from blood. CDR3 loop: CASSYSASTDTQYF. CDR3 DNA: TGTGCCAGCAGTTACTCGGCTAGCACAGATACGCAGTATTTT.